The clone carrying this TCR beta chain was counted many times. TCRdb re-analysed the PCR reads in MiXCR, keeping a single row per CDR3 protein. The data hold more than 300,000 distinct CDR3 sequences, with about 20% observed a single time. This sample is drawn from a study of molecular identifiers for immune sequencing clone quantification. Trimming took off 2 bases at V and 0 bases at J, with 13 bases between the two ends. Germline V CDR1 and CDR2: SGHTA, FQGNSA. This CDR3 contains 16 residues. The TCR was taken from a human donor in good health. Some libraries in this study had Jurkat cell RNA spiked in. V gene TRBV7-2 combines with J gene TRBJ1-1; the D gene is possibly TRBD1 (5 bases). Source material: naive CD8+ T cells from blood, with Jurkat cell RNA spiked in. The subset was: FACS-sorted CD8+CD4-CCR7+CD45RA+ naive T cells. The CDR3: CASSLLAGIMNTEAFF. CDR3 DNA sequence: TGTGCCAGCAGCTTACTAGCAGGGATCATGAACACTGAAGCTTTCTTT.